This TCR beta chain was sequenced in a study of shared clonotypes between healthy human individuals. Findings and caveats of the study: Around 5% of naive CD4 clonotypes were common to a handful of donors.

TCRdb's table, derived via immunoSEQ multiplex PCR, lists solely in-frame clones and lacks some. The profile covers some 2 million clones, with just under 95% appearing a single time and under 1.5% taken by the ten largest. As defined, naive CD8 cells were CD45RO-negative and positively selected for CCR7, with terminally differentiated effector memory CD45RA+ cells excluded. Details on this clone: Antigen specificity is unknown.

Input material: naive CD8+ T cells sorted from blood. The receptor was isolated from a man between 18 and 35 years old in good health.

In DNA form, the CDR3 reads TGTGCCAGCAGCCTCGACAGCCGTGAAGCTTTCTTT. The encoded protein is CASSLDSREAFF. V gene TRBV7-6 combines with J gene TRBJ1-1; TRBD1 is a possible D gene (5 bases). CDR3 length: 12 amino acids. The germline CDR1 and CDR2 sequences are SGHVS and FNYEAQ. The V end lost 5 bases, the J end lost 7 bases, and 11 bases lay between the germline ends.